This entry concerns a single T cell receptor beta chain. Its cognate antigen has yet to be identified. Within one base of it there is no much larger clone, and no base qualities were kept. The record originates from a study of T-cell reconstitution after alpha-beta-depleted transplantation in children listed by TCRdb under 2016. At the level of the whole study: Using TCR repertoire profiling, the study followed T-cell immune reconstitution in a quantitative way in children after TCRalphabeta/CD19-depleted allogeneic hematopoietic cell transplantation.

The method was PCR. The sequencer listed for this sample is Illumina HiSeq 2500. TCR libraries were prepared with molecular barcoding, using unique molecular identifiers to normalize TCRbeta repertoire quantification. In-frame beta chains were kept once TCRdb had trimmed the public reads at Q25 with fastp and called clones with MiXCR. Identical CDR3 proteins give one entry, which carries the most common genes and DNA. This sample comprises about 610,000 distinct CDR3 sequences, over 9.5% of them detected only once. 4% to 5% of the sample lies in the top ten. The sample was PBMCs from the stem cell graft donor, taken from the stem cell graft. The sequence came from a human donor who donated a stem cell graft to a child with acute myeloid leukemia.

The nucleotide sequence reads TGTGCCAGCAGTTCGCCGGGACAGGGTCCCTCCAGTCTTAAGCAGTACTTC. Translated, this gives CASSSPGQGPSSLKQYF. Recombination joined TRBV28 with TRBJ2-7; the junction holds 9 bases that match TRBD1. Trimmed from V: 4 bases; trimmed from J: 8 bases; junction bases lacking a gene match: 18. Taken from cysteine to phenylalanine, the CDR3 has 17 residues. Only the CDR3 region is kept as DNA, spanning 51 bases read in frame from base 1. CDR1 and CDR2 are read off the germline V gene as MDHEN and SYDVKM. The entire variable domain, with the stretches around the CDR3 drawn from the reference TRBV28 and TRBJ2-7 proteins, is DVKVTQSSRYLVKRTGEKVFLECVQDMDHENMFWYRQDPGLGLRLIYFSYDVKMKEKGDIPEGYSVSREKKERFSLILESASTNQTSMYLCASSSPGQGPSSLKQYFGPGTRLTVT.